The rows below give T cell receptor beta chains drawn from one sample of a study of breast tumors, draining lymph nodes, adjacent tissues. TCRdb fed the multiplex PCR reads into MiXCR, producing one record per CDR3 protein. This table has over 100,000 distinct CDR3 sequences, under 25% appearing once. Material for sequencing was axillary lymph node tissue. The receptors come from a female donor with breast cancer. Some clones in this sample may be carry-over from other donors' samples. CDR3s leave out the opening cysteine and the closing phenylalanine or tryptophan. Part of the rows lack a size; the others show once, few, many or a class for expanded clones.

abundance	j_gene	v_gene	CDR3aa
many	TRBJ2-1	TRBV18	ASSQAYNEQF
many	TRBJ2-3	TRBV19	ASRATSTDTQY
many	TRBJ2-7	TRBV29-1	SVRQGAMANEQY
.	TRBJ1-5	TRBV6-5	ASSRDRGGNQPQH
many	TRBJ2-1	TRBV5-5	ASSPRTSTYNEQF
many	TRBJ2-1	TRBV7-9	ASSFSGRAIFNEQF
many	TRBJ2-5	TRBV4-1	ASSQDPGPQETQY
many	TRBJ1-4	TRBV6-2/TRBV6-3	ASRESGSTNEKLF
many	TRBJ2-3	TRBV6-2/TRBV6-3	ASAAGPTDTQY
many	TRBJ2-2	TRBV7-3	ASSLNPGGATGELF
many	TRBJ1-2	TRBV4-1	ASSDGGQRNYGYT
many	TRBJ1-5	TRBV30	AWGTRYQPQH
.	TRBJ2-5	TRBV25-1	ASRHSTASYGTQY
few	TRBJ2-4	TRBV6-1	ASSTRGQKNIQY
many	TRBJ2-1	TRBV4-1	ASSPIGVSNEQF
few	TRBJ2-1	TRBV27	ASSLSWASARGRVNEQF
.	TRBJ1-1	TRBV11-3	ASSPGPAEAF
.	TRBJ2-1	TRBV28	ASSLQGRNYNEQF
many	TRBJ2-2	TRBV5-1	ASSVGSNRVSGELF
many	TRBJ2-1	TRBV5-5	ASSLGLAGGWQF
many	TRBJ2-5	TRBV24-1	ATSDPLAGGVRGETQY
few	TRBJ1-2	TRBV3-1	ASSQDAVYGYT
many	TRBJ2-1	TRBV11-1	ASSLDGTSDNEQF
.	TRBJ1-1	TRBV30	AWSPSGTEAF
.	TRBJ2-7	TRBV12-3/TRBV12-4	ASSLGTGAGGLREQY
many	TRBJ2-3	TRBV20-1	SGGLAGTDTQY
many	TRBJ2-7	TRBV6-1	ASSARNRDTLSYEQY
many	TRBJ1-5	TRBV6-1	ASKDGGLPQH
many	TRBJ2-7	TRBV20-1	SAIRGHKAYEQY
.	TRBJ1-1	TRBV5-1	ASRGGPGSTEAF
many	TRBJ2-3	TRBV7-2	ASSKRDRGGTDTQY
.	TRBJ2-3	TRBV19	ASSPLGPASRDTQY
many	TRBJ2-3	TRBV7-8	ASTEISGRGSDTQY